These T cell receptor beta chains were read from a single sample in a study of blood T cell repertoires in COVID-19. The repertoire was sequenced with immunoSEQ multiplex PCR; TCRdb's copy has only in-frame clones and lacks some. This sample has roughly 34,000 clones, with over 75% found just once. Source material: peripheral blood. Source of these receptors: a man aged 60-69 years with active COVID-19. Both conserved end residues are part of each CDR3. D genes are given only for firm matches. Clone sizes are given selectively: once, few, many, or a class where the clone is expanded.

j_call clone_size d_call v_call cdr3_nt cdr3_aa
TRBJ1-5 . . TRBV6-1 TGTGCCAGCAGTGAAACGGGGGACAATCAGCCCCAGCATTTT CASSETGDNQPQHF
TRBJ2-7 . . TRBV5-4 TGTGCCAGCAGCCCGACAGGATACGAGCAGTACTTC CASSPTGYEQYF
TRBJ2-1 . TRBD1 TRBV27 TGTGCCAGCAGCCCTGGGACAGGGGTTTACAATGAGCAGTTCTTC CASSPGTGVYNEQFF
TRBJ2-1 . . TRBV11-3 TGTGCCAGCAGCCCGAAGGCAGCGGCGTACAATGAGCAGTTCTTC CASSPKAAAYNEQFF
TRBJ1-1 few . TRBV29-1 TGCAGCGTCGCAACAGGGAGGGGAAACACTGAAGCTTTCTTT CSVATGRGNTEAFF
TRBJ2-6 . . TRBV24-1 TGTGCCACCAGTGGTGCAGGGGTCGACTCTGGGGCCAACGTCCTGACTTTC CATSGAGVDSGANVLTF
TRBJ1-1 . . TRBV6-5 TGTGCCAGCAGTTACCGAGGGAGGAGAATGAACACTGAAGCTTTCTTT CASSYRGRRMNTEAFF
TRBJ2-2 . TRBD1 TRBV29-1 TGCAGCGCTGCCAGGACAGGGGACACCGGGGAGCTGTTTTTT CSAARTGDTGELFF
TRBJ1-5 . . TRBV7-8 TGTGCCAGCAGCTTTAGTCCGGAGGGCAATCAGCCCCAGCATTTT CASSFSPEGNQPQHF
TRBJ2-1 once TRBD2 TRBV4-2 TGTGCCAGCAGCCAAGATCTCCTTGGGACTAGCGGGAGGGCCGTCGACAATGAGCAGTTCTTC CASSQDLLGTSGRAVDNEQFF
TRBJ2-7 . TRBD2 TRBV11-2 TGTGCCAGCAGCCCCGGGGGTAGCGGGACCTACGAGCAGTACTTC CASSPGGSGTYEQYF
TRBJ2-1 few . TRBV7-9 TGTGCCAGCAGCCCTCGGGGCAGGGGAAGGAACAATGAGCAGTTCTTC CASSPRGRGRNNEQFF
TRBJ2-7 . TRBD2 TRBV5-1 TGCGCCAGCAGCGGGACTAGCGGGATCCACGAGCAGTACTTC CASSGTSGIHEQYF
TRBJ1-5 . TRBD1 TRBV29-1 TGCAGCGTTACAGGGGGGGGGAGTCAGCCCCAGCATTTT CSVTGGGSQPQHF
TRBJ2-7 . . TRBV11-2 TGTGCCAGCTTAGGGTCCGGGAAGCAGCAGTACTTC CASLGSGKQQYF
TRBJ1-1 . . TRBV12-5 TGTGCTAGTGGTTTCGCCGGGGTAAGCACTGAAGCTTTCTTT CASGFAGVSTEAFF
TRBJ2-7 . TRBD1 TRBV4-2 TGTGCCAGCAGCCAAGAGAAAATAGACAGGGAGTCACACTACGAGCAGTACTTC CASSQEKIDRESHYEQYF
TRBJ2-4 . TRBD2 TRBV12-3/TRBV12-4 TGTGCCAGCAGGGGGACTAGCGCGAACATTCAGTACTTC CASRGTSANIQYF
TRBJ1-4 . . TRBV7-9 TGTGCCAGCAGCCAACCGGTAGGCGGTGAAAAACTGTTTTTT CASSQPVGGEKLFF
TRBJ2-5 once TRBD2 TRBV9 TGTGCCAGCGGCAGGGAGGGAAAGACCCAGTACTTC CASGREGKTQYF
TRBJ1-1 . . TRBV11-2 TGTGCCACCGGACTCGTCCCTGAAGCTTTCTTT CATGLVPEAFF
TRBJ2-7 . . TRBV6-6 TGTGCCAGCAGTGTCGGGAGCTACGAGCAGTACTTC CASSVGSYEQYF
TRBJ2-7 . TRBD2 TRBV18 TGTGCCAGCTCAGGGCGGGGGGGCCCCCTTGGCGAGCAGTACTTC CASSGRGGPLGEQYF
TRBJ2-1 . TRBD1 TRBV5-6 TGTGCCAGCAGCAAATGGGGACAGGCCTACAATGAGCAGTTCTTC CASSKWGQAYNEQFF